What follows are 30 T cell receptor beta chains derived from one specimen sequenced in a study of glioma-infiltrating T cells after dendritic cell vaccination. Here immunoSEQ multiplex PCR was the method, and the copy in TCRdb shows in-frame clones only, minus some. The sample contains tens of thousands of clones, around 90% of which appear only once. Sequenced material: blood, taken before dendritic cell vaccination. The origin of the receptors is a human donor with glioblastoma.

This clone was seen a single time. This rearrangement joins TRBV7-8 to TRBJ2-1; TRBD2 might be the D (6 bases). Trimming shortened V by 5 bases and J by 0 bases, and 11 bases separated the two germline ends. This CDR3 region has 15 residues. Germline CDR1 reads SGHVS; CDR2 reads FQNEAQ. DNA of the CDR3: TGTGCCAGCAGCCGGGGGTTAAGCTCCTACAATGAGCAGTTCTTC. This codes for CASSRGLSSYNEQFF.

This sequence joins TRBV4-1 and TRBJ1-2; D is perhaps TRBD1 (5 bases). This CDR3 has 14 amino acids. Per the germline V gene, CDR1 is MGHRA and CDR2 is YSYEKL. Trimming shortened V by 0 bases and J by 8 bases, and 13 bases separated the two germline ends. The CDR3 spells CASSQEQERSGYTF. The CDR3 DNA follows: TGCGCCAGCAGCCAAGAACAGGAGAGAAGCGGCTACACCTTC.

The rearrangement links TRBV10-3 to TRBJ2-6; a possible D gene is TRBD2 (5 bases). This CDR3 has 16 residues. Germline V CDR1 and CDR2: ENHRY, SYGVKD. V was trimmed by 6 bases and J by 1 base, leaving 13 bases between them. The CDR3, as DNA: TGTGCCATCAGGGCACAAGAGGGATCTGGGGCCAACGTCCTGACTTTC. Translating it yields CAIRAQEGSGANVLTF.

V gene TRBV6-5 combines with J gene TRBJ1-2; 8 nucleotides align to TRBD1. Germline CDR1 and CDR2: MNHEY and SVGAGI. The CDR3 is 12 amino acids. V trimming: 5 bases; J trimming: 8 bases; junction bases outside the gene matches: 4. As DNA, the CDR3 is TGTGCCAGCAGTCGACAGGGGCGAGGCTACACCTTC. Translation: CASSRQGRGYTF.

The genes are TRBV11-3 and TRBJ2-5; TRBD1 agrees at 9 bases. The V gene end was trimmed by 3 bases and the J gene end by 7 bases; junction bases not matched to a gene: 0. The CDR3 extends over 12 amino acids. Germline V CDR1 and CDR2: SGHNT, YENEEA. The CDR3 region is CASSLGQGTQYF. In DNA form, the CDR3 reads TGTGCCAGCAGCTTGGGACAGGGGACCCAGTACTTC.

V is TRBV27 and J is TRBJ1-1; TRBD1 matches 12 bases. The CDR3 is 17 amino acids. V gave up 1 base and J gave up 4 bases; unmatched junction bases: 7. Per the germline V gene, CDR1 is MNHEY and CDR2 is SMNVEV (reference sequence). CDR3 sequence reads: CASSLFGDRGQGTEAFF. The CDR3, as DNA: TGTGCCAGCAGTTTATTTGGGGACAGGGGGCAGGGCACTGAAGCTTTCTTT.

This sequence joins TRBV2 and TRBJ2-7, with 7 bases aligning to TRBD1. The CDR3 is 16 amino acids. The ends lost 2 bases at V and 0 bases at J; junction bases unmatched: 7. Germline values: CDR1 SNHLY, CDR2 FYNNEI. CDR3 protein: CASSEPRDSSSYEQYF. The CDR3 coding sequence is TGTGCCAGCAGTGAACCGAGGGACAGCAGCTCCTACGAGCAGTACTTC.

The chain has TRBV6-1 and TRBJ2-7; TRBD2 agrees at 7 bases. The CDR3 runs 15 residues. From germline, CDR1 is MNHNS and CDR2 SASEGT. Losses at the gene ends were 7 bases for V and 5 bases for J; bases not matched to a gene: 14. The CDR3 sequence: CASTTAAGESDEQYF. The CDR3 DNA is TGTGCCAGCACCACGGCGGCGGGAGAAAGCGACGAGCAGTACTTC.

The chain carries TRBV5-1 and TRBJ1-2; 7 nucleotides align to TRBD1. Germline lookup yields CDR1 SGHRS and CDR2 YFSETQ. The CDR3 runs to 14 residues. V lost 6 bases, J lost 7 bases, and 12 bases stayed unmatched. The CDR3 sequence: CASTFDDRDGGYTF. The DNA for the CDR3 is TGCGCCAGCACATTTGACGACAGGGATGGTGGCTACACCTTC.

This chain connects TRBV23-1 to TRBJ2-7; 8 bases map to TRBD1. TRBV23-1 belongs to the ORF category, with a function that is uncertain. The CDR3 loop spans 15 amino acids. Trimming removed 4 bases from V and 1 base from J; junction bases left unmatched: 6. The CDR3 is CASSPRGRGSYEQYF. The CDR3 DNA sequence: TGCGCCAGCAGTCCCAGGGGGCGCGGTTCCTACGAGCAGTACTTC.

This clone turned up a few times. The chain has TRBV5-4 and TRBJ2-5, with a possible D match to TRBD2 (6 bases). The ends were cut back, 3 bases at V and 1 base at J, with 19 bases in the middle. Germline-derived CDR1 and CDR2 are SGHNT and YYREEE (reference sequence). This CDR3 has 17 amino acids. As DNA, the CDR3 is TGTGCCAGCAGCTCCTCCCCTCGCGGGGCCTTCCAAGAGACCCAGTACTTC. Translated: CASSSSPRGAFQETQYF.

J is TRBJ2-1 and V is TRBV9; the match to TRBD2 covers 11 bases. The germline CDR1 and CDR2 sequences are SGDLS and YYNGEE. V trimming: 3 bases; J trimming: 5 bases; junction bases outside the gene matches: 4. This CDR3 spans 15 amino acids. CDR3 amino acids: CASSAPGLADNEQFF. The DNA of the CDR3 is TGTGCCAGCAGCGCCCCGGGACTAGCGGACAATGAGCAGTTCTTC.

This clone was seen once. The chain couples TRBV19 to TRBJ1-5, with TRBD1 matching over 10 bases. CDR3 length: 14 amino acids. Germline V lookup: CDR1 LNHDA, CDR2 SQIVND (reference sequence). V gave up 6 bases and J gave up 6 bases; unmatched junction bases: 5. The CDR3 nucleotides read TGTGCCAGTAGCGCGACAGGGGGCGGTCAGCCCCAGCATTTT. This translates into CASSATGGGQPQHF. Filled out from reference TRBV19 and TRBJ1-5, the complete variable domain reads DGGITQSPKYLFRKEGQNVTLSCEQNLNHDAMYWYRQDPGQGLRLIYYSQIVNDFQKGDIAEGYSVSREKKESFPLTVTSAQKNPTAFYLCASSATGGGQPQHFGDGTRLSIL.

V gene TRBV29-1 combines with J gene TRBJ2-5; 13 bases are a match to TRBD2. The germline CDR1 and CDR2 sequences are SQVTM and ANQGSEA. After removal of 4 bases from V and 5 bases from J, the junction contained 4 bases not matched to a gene. The CDR3 runs 14 residues. The CDR3 nucleotides are TGCAGCGTTGCGGGACTAGCGGGACTGGAGACCCAGTACTTC. It specifies CSVAGLAGLETQYF.

The CDR3 coding sequence is TGTGCCAGCTCGGGACTAGCGGACACAGATACGCAGTATTTT. It encodes CASSGLADTDTQYF. The V and J genes are TRBV19 and TRBJ2-3, with 11 bases matching TRBD2. The CDR3 covers 14 residues. CDR1 is LNHDA and CDR2 is SQIVND in the germline V gene (reference sequence). Trimming removed 9 bases from V and 2 bases from J; junction bases left unmatched: 4.

The rearrangement links TRBV15 to TRBJ2-7, with D uncertain. Germline CDR1 reads LNHNV; CDR2 reads YYDKDF (reference sequence). The ends were cut back, 5 bases at V and 0 bases at J, with 8 bases in the middle. The CDR3 contains 13 residues. CDR3 amino acids: CATSGAGSYEQYF. CDR3 coding DNA: TGTGCCACCAGCGGAGCAGGCTCCTACGAGCAGTACTTC.

J is TRBJ2-2 and V is TRBV7-3, with 7 bases aligning to TRBD2. Germline lookup yields CDR1 SGHTA and CDR2 FQGTGA. The CDR3 has 17 residues. V lost 9 bases, J lost 4 bases, and 17 bases stayed unmatched. This CDR3 is CARGDVSGPGGTGELFF. The CDR3 DNA is TGTGCCAGGGGCGATGTGAGCGGCCCGGGAGGCACCGGGGAGCTGTTTTTT.

The gene calls are TRBV29-1 and TRBJ2-5; D may be TRBD2 (6 bases). Trimming took 4 bases from V and 4 from J, leaving 7 bases between them. The germline gives CDR1 SQVTM, CDR2 ANQGSEA. CDR3 length: 11 residues. In DNA form, the CDR3 reads TGCAGCGTTGTTAGCGGAGAGACCCAGTACTTC. Protein sequence: CSVVSGETQYF.

V usage is TRBV5-1 and J usage is TRBJ1-2; 10 bases map to TRBD1. V lost 4 bases to trimming and J lost 2 bases; unmatched junction nucleotides: 5. In germline, CDR1 is SGHRS, CDR2 YFSETQ. This CDR3 spans 15 amino acids. Written as DNA, the CDR3 is TGCGCCAGCAGCGCGGCGGGACAGGGGAACTATGGCTACACCTTC. It specifies CASSAAGQGNYGYTF.

The chain uses TRBV2 and TRBJ2-3; tentative D call: TRBD1 (6 bases). Germline CDR1 is SNHLY and CDR2 is FYNNEI. This CDR3 contains 14 residues. V was clipped by 10 bases and J by 1 base, with 15 bases between them. CDR3 DNA: TGTGCCACGTCAAAGGGGGACCGCACAGATACGCAGTATTTT. Amino acid sequence: CATSKGDRTDTQYF.

This chain connects TRBV30 to TRBJ1-5; 12 bases match TRBD1. J was trimmed by 5 bases and V by 2 bases; bases with no gene match: 4. Germline assignment: CDR1 GTSNPN and CDR2 SVGIG (reference sequence). The length of the CDR3 is 15 residues. The CDR3 nucleotides read TGTGCCTGGAGTCGGGGACAGGGGGCTTATCAGCCCCAGCATTTT. Protein product: CAWSRGQGAYQPQHF.

This rearrangement joins TRBV6-5 to TRBJ1-2; no firm D call. The CDR3 contains 15 residues. Germline V gives CDR1 MNHEY, CDR2 SVGAGI. Trimming cost V 10 bases and J 2 bases, with 20 bases left between them. This CDR3 is CATYTVTRPNYGYTF. The CDR3 coding sequence is TGTGCCACCTATACTGTGACAAGACCCAACTATGGCTACACCTTC.

Only a few counts were recorded for this clone. This chain joins TRBV7-9 and TRBJ2-5; D perhaps matches TRBD2 (7 bases). The V end was cut by 5 bases, the J end by 7 bases, with 17 bases between. The CDR3 has 14 amino acids. Germline-derived CDR1 and CDR2 are SEHNR and FQNEAQ (reference sequence). The CDR3 DNA reads as TGTGCCAGCAGCGAAGGGGGGGGTCGGGTGACCCAGTACTTC. Protein sequence: CASSEGGGRVTQYF.

This rearrangement joins TRBV11-3 to TRBJ2-7, with TRBD1 identical over 8 bases. Germline CDR1 and CDR2: SGHNT and YENEEA. This CDR3 spans 16 amino acids. V lost 2 bases, J lost 7 bases, and 13 bases stayed unmatched. The CDR3 protein is CASSLRPGQGIGEQYF. Written as DNA, the CDR3 is TGTGCCAGCAGCTTACGGCCCGGACAGGGAATTGGTGAGCAGTACTTC.

The V call is TRBV19, the J call TRBJ2-7; no firm D call. V lost 1 base and J lost 3, with 7 bases in between. CDR1 and CDR2 from the germline V gene are LNHDA and SQIVND (reference sequence). This CDR3 has 13 residues. The CDR3 loop reads CASSIGAYYEQYF. The CDR3 DNA sequence: TGTGCCAGTAGTATAGGGGCCTACTACGAGCAGTACTTC.

The chain links TRBV2 to TRBJ2-7; 8 bases match TRBD1. The CDR3 runs 13 residues. Germline loops: CDR1 SNHLY, CDR2 FYNNEI. Losses at the gene ends were 3 bases for V and 4 bases for J; bases not matched to a gene: 2. CDR3 region: CASSDRGRYEQYF. For the CDR3, the DNA is TGTGCCAGCAGTGACAGGGGGCGGTACGAGCAGTACTTC.

The chain recombines TRBV7-9 with TRBJ1-1; D not certain. The CDR3 runs to 15 residues. V was trimmed by 2 bases and J by 0 bases, leaving 10 bases between them. CDR1 and CDR2 from the germline V gene are SEHNR and FQNEAQ (reference sequence). CDR3 DNA: TGTGCCAGCAGCTTACCTGGACTCCTGAACACTGAAGCTTTCTTT. This encodes CASSLPGLLNTEAFF.

The gene calls are TRBV10-3 and TRBJ1-5; TRBD1 is a possible D gene (5 bases). Looked up from germline, CDR1 is ENHRY and CDR2 is SYGVKD. V lost 4 bases and J 5 bases, leaving 9 bases between the germline ends. CDR3 size: 13 residues. For the CDR3, the DNA is TGTGCCATCAGTGGACAGCCGGATCAGCCCCAGCATTTT. Its translation is CAISGQPDQPQHF.

This clone was seen once. V usage is TRBV7-2 and J usage is TRBJ1-2; D not resolved. The germline V gene encodes CDR1 SGHTA and CDR2 FQGNSA. V gave up 0 bases and J gave up 6 bases, with 8 bases separating them. This CDR3 spans 13 amino acids. CDR3 region: CASSLAQSHGYTF. The CDR3 region has the DNA TGTGCCAGCAGCTTAGCACAGAGTCATGGCTACACCTTC.

The chain links TRBV6-1 to TRBJ1-2; 9 positions match TRBD1. Germline CDR1 reads MNHNS; CDR2 reads SASEGT. The CDR3 totals 15 residues. The V gene end was trimmed by 1 base and the J gene end by 5 bases; junction bases not matched to a gene: 5. DNA of the CDR3: TGTGCCAGCAGTGAAGGGACAGGGGAGACATATGGCTACACCTTC. Translated, it gives CASSEGTGETYGYTF.